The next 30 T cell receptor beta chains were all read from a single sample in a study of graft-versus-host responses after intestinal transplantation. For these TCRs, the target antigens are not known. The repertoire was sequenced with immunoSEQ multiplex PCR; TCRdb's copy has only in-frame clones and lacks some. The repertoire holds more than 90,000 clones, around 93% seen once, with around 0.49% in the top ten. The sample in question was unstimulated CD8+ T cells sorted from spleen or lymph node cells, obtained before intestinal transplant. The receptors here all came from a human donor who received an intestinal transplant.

The chain's CDR3 is CASSPTPNTEAFF. The CDR3 nucleotides are TGTGCCAGCAGCCCCACACCGAACACTGAAGCTTTCTTT. The chain joins TRBV9 to TRBJ1-1; D call uncertain. The germline V gene encodes CDR1 SGDLS and CDR2 YYNGEE. V gave up 4 bases and J gave up 1 base, with 8 bases separating them. CDR3 length: 13 residues.

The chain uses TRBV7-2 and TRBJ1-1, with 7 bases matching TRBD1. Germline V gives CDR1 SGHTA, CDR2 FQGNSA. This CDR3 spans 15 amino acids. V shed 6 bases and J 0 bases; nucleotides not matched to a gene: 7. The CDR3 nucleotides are TGTGCCAGCAGTCAGGGACAGCCTATGAACACTGAAGCTTTCTTT. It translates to CASSQGQPMNTEAFF.

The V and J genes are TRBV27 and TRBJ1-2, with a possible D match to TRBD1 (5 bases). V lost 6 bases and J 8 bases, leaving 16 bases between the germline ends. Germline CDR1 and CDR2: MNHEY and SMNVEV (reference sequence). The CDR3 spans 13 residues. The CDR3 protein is CASRDDSLRGYTF. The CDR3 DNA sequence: TGTGCCAGCAGAGACGACAGTTTAAGAGGCTACACCTTC.

For the CDR3, the DNA is TGTGCCAGCAGCTTGAACGGGGGGTCTTCCACCGGGGAGCTGTTTTTT. The encoded protein is CASSLNGGSSTGELFF. V is TRBV7-3 and J is TRBJ2-2, with TRBD2 matching 7 bases. Germline assignment: CDR1 SGHTA and CDR2 FQGTGA. The ends lost 3 bases at V and 4 bases at J; junction bases unmatched: 8. This CDR3 region has 16 residues.

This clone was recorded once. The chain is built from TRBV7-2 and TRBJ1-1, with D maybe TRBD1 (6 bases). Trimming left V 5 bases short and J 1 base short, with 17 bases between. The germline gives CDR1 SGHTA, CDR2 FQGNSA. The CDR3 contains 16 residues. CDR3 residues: CASSETGWKKNTEAFF. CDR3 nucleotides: TGTGCCAGCAGCGAAACAGGGTGGAAGAAGAACACTGAAGCTTTCTTT.

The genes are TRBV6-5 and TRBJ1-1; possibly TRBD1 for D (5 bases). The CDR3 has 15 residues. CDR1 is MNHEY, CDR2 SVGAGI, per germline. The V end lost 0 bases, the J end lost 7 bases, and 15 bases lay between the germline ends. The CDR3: CASSYSRGAENEAFF. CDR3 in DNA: TGTGCCAGCAGTTACTCCCGCGGGGCTGAGAATGAAGCTTTCTTT.

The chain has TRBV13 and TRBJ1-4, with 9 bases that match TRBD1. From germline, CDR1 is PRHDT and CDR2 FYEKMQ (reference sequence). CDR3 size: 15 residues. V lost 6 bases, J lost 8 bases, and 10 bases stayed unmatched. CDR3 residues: CASRNTGGAAEKLFF. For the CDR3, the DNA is TGTGCCAGCAGAAACACAGGGGGCGCCGCGGAAAAACTGTTTTTT.

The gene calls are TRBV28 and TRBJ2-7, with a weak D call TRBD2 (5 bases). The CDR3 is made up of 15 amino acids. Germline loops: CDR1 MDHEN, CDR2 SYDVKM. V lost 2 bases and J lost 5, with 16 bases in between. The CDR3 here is CASSLVATRGDEQYF. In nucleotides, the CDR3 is TGTGCCAGCAGTTTAGTTGCCACCCGGGGAGACGAGCAGTACTTC. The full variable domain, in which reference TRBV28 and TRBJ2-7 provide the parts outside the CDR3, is DVKVTQSSRYLVKRTGEKVFLECVQDMDHENMFWYRQDPGLGLRLIYFSYDVKMKEKGDIPEGYSVSREKKERFSLILESASTNQTSMYLCASSLVATRGDEQYFGPGTRLTVT.

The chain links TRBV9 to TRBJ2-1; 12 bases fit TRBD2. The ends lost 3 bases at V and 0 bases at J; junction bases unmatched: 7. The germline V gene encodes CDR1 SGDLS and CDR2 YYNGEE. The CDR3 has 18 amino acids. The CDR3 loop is CASSGPTSGSSSYNEQFF. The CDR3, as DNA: TGTGCCAGCAGCGGACCGACTAGCGGGAGTAGCTCCTACAATGAGCAGTTCTTC.

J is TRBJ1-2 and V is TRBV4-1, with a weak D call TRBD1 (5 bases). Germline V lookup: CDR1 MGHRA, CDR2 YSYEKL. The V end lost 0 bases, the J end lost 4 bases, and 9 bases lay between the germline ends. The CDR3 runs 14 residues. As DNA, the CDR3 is TGCGCCAGCAGCCAAGATACGGGGGGCTATGGCTACACCTTC. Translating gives CASSQDTGGYGYTF.

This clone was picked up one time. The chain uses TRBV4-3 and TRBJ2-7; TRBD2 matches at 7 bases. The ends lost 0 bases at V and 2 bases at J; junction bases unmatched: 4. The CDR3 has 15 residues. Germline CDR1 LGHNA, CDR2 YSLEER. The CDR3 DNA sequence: TGCGCCAGCAGCCAAGATTTTGCGGGAGCCTACGAGCAGTACTTC. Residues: CASSQDFAGAYEQYF.

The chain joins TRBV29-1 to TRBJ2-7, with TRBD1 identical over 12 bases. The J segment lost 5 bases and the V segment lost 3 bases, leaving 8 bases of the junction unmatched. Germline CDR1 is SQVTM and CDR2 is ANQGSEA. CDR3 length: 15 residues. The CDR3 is CSVDGGQGAGNEQYF. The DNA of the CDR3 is TGCAGCGTTGATGGGGGACAGGGGGCTGGGAACGAGCAGTACTTC.

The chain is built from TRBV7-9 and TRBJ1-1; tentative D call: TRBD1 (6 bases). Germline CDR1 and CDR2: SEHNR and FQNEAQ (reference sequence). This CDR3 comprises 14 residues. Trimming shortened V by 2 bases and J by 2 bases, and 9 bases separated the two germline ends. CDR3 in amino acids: CASSLRTDNTEAFF. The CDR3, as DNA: TGTGCCAGCAGCTTAAGGACAGATAACACTGAAGCTTTCTTT.

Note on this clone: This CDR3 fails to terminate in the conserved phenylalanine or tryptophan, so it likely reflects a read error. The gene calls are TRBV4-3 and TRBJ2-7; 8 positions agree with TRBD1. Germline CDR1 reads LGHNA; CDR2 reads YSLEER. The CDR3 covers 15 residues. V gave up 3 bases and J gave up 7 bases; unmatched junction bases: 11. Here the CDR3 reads CASSQGGQVVWEQYL. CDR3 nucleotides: TGCGCCAGCAGCCAGGGGGGACAGGTAGTATGGGAGCAGTACCTC.

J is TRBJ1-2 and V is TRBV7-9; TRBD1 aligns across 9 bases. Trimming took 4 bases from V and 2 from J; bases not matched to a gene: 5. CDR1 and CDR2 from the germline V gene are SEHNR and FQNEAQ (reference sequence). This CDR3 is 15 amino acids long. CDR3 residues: CASSWQGQGNYGYTF. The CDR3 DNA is TGTGCCAGCAGCTGGCAAGGACAGGGGAACTATGGCTACACCTTC.

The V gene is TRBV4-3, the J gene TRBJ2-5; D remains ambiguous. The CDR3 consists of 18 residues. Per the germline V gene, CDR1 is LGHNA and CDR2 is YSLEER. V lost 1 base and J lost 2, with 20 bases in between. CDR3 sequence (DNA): TGCGCCAGCAGCCAAGGTCAGGCCCGGCTGCCGCCTCAAGAGACCCAGTACTTC. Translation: CASSQGQARLPPQETQYF.

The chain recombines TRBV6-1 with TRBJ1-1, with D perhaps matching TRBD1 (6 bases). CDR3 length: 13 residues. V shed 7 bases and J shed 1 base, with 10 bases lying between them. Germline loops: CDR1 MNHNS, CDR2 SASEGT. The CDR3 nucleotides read TGTGCCAGCACCCTACAGGGGAACACTGAAGCTTTCTTT. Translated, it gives CASTLQGNTEAFF.

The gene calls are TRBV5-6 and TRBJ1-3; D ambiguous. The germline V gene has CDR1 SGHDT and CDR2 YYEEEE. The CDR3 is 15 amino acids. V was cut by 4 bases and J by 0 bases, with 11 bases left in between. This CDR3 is CASSAGYLSGNTIYF. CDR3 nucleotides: TGTGCCAGCAGCGCGGGGTATCTCTCTGGAAACACCATATATTTT.

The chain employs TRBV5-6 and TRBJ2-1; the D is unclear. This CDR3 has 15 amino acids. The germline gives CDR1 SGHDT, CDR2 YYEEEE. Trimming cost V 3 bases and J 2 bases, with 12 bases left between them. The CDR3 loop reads CASSSPSVAYNEQFF. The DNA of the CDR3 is TGTGCCAGCAGCTCCCCAAGCGTTGCCTACAATGAGCAGTTCTTC.

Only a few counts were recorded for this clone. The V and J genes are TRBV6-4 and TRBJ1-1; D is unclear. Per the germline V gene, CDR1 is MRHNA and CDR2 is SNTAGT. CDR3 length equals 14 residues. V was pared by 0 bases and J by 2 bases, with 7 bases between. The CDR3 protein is CASSDSRKNTEAFF. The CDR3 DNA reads TGTGCCAGCAGTGACTCGAGGAAAAACACTGAAGCTTTCTTT.

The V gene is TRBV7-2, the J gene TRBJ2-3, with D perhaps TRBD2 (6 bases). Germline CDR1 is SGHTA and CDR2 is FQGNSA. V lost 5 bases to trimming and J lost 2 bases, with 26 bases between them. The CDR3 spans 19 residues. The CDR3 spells CASSRHGGVTLPNTDTQYF. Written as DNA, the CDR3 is TGTGCCAGCAGCAGACACGGCGGGGTTACCCTTCCCAACACAGATACGCAGTATTTT.

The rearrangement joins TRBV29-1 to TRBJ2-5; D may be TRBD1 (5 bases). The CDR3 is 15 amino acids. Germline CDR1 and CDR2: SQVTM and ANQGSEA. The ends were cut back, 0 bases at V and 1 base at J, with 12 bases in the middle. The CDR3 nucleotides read TGCAGCGTTGAAGATTTCCAGGGATCCCAAGAGACCCAGTACTTC. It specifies CSVEDFQGSQETQYF.

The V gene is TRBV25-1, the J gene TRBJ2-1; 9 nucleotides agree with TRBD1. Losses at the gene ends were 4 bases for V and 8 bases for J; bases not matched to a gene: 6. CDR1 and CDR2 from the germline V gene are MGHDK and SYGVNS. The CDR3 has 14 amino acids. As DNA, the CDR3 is TGTGCCAGCAGTGCCGGGACAGGGTTGGATGAGCAGTTCTTC. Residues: CASSAGTGLDEQFF.

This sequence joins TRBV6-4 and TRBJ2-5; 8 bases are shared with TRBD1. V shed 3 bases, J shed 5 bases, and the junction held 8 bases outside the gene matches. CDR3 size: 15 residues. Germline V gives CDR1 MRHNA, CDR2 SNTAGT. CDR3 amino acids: CASSEGGTGGETQYF. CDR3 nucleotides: TGTGCCAGCAGTGAGGGCGGGACAGGTGGGGAGACCCAGTACTTC.

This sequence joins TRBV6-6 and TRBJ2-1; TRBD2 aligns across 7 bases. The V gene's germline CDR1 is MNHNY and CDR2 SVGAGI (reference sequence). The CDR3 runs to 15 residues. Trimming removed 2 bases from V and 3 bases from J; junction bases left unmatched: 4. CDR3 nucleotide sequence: TGTGCCAGCAGTTACCCTGGACTAGACTACAATGAGCAGTTCTTC. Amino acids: CASSYPGLDYNEQFF.

The CDR3, as DNA: TGTGCCAGCAGCTTAGATACTGGAAACACCATATATTTT. It codes for CASSLDTGNTIYF. The V and J genes are TRBV7-2 and TRBJ1-3, with D unresolved. The V gene's germline CDR1 is SGHTA and CDR2 FQGNSA. The V gene lost 1 base and the J gene lost 2 bases, with 3 bases spanning the gap. The CDR3 is made up of 13 amino acids.

CDR3: CSVGGVAGTGSGNTIYF. The CDR3 coding sequence is TGCAGCGTCGGGGGAGTCGCAGGGACAGGCTCTGGAAACACCATATATTTT. The chain has TRBV29-1 and TRBJ1-3; 8 nucleotides line up with TRBD1. The CDR3 has 17 amino acids. V lost 6 bases and J lost 0; bases outside the gene matches: 13. Germline loops: CDR1 SQVTM, CDR2 ANQGSEA.

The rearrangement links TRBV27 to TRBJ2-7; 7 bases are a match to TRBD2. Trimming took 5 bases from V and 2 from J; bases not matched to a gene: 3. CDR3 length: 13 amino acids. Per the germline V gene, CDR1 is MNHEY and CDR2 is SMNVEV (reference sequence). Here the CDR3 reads CASSLGLPYEQYF. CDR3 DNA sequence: TGTGCCAGCAGTCTGGGACTACCCTACGAGCAGTACTTC.

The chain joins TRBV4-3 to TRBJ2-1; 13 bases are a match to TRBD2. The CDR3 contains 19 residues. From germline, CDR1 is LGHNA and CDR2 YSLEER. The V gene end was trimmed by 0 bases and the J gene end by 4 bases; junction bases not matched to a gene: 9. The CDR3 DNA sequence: TGCGCCAGCAGCCAAGATAACCGACTAGCGGGGGGAGTATACAATGAGCAGTTCTTC. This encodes CASSQDNRLAGGVYNEQFF.

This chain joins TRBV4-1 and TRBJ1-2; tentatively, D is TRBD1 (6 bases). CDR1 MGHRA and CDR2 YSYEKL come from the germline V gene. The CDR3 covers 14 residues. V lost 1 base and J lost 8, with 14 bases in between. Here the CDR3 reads CASSQGLRGWGYTF. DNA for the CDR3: TGCGCCAGCAGCCAAGGATTGAGGGGGTGGGGCTACACCTTC.